This T cell receptor beta chain is from a study of beta chain features in type 1 diabetes. Expressed TCRB transcripts were sequenced after all isolated RNA was converted to cDNA. Method: immunoSEQ multiplex PCR; TCRdb's copy keeps in-frame clones and lacks some. Among hundreds of thousands of clones listed, approximately 14% were seen once. There are a few counts of this clone. Germline V lookup: CDR1 MNHEY, CDR2 SMNVEV (reference sequence). This CDR3 region has 13 residues. V lost 5 bases to trimming and J lost 6 bases, with 11 bases between them. The origin of this receptor is a man aged 25 to 40 in good health. Sequencing input: central memory CD4+ T cells from blood. V gene TRBV27 combines with J gene TRBJ1-5; D may be TRBD1 (6 bases). The CDR3, as DNA: TGTGCCAGCAGTCCCACAGGGCTTCAGCCCCAGCATTTT. Residues: CASSPTGLQPQHF.